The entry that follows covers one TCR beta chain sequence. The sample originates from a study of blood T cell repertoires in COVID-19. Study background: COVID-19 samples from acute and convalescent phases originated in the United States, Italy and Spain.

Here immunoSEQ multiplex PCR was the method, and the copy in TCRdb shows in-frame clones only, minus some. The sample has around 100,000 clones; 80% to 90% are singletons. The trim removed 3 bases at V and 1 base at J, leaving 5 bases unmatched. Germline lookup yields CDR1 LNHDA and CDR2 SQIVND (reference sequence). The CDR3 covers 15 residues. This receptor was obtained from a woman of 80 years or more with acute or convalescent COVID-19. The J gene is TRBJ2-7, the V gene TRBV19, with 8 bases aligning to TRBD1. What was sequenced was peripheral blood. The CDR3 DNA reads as TGTGCCAGTAGTATTGGGACAGGCCTATCCTACGAGCAGTACTTC. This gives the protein CASSIGTGLSYEQYF.